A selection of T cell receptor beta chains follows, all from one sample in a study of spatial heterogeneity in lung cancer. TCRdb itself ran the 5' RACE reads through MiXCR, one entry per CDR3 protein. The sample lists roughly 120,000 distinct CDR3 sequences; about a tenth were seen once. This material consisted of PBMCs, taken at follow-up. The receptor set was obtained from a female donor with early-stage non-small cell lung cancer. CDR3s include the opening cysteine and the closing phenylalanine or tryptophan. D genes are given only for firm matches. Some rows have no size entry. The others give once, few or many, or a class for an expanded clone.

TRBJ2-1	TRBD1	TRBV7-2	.	TGTGCCAGCAGCCGCTCCTCGACAGGGAATGCCTACAATGAGCAGTTCTTC	CASSRSSTGNAYNEQFF
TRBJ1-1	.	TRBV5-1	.	TGCGCCAGCAGTCCTACAGGGCTCCGCCCCAACACTGAAGCTTTCTTT	CASSPTGLRPNTEAFF
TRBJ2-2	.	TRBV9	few	TGTGCCAGCAGCGTAGTAGCCTTCCAGGGGCACACCGGGGAGCTGTTTTTT	CASSVVAFQGHTGELFF
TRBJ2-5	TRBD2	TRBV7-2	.	TGTGCCAGCAGCGAGAGCGGGAACCAAGAGACCCAGTACTTC	CASSESGNQETQYF
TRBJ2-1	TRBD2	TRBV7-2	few	TGTGCCAGCAGCCTCTGGACTAGCGGGAGAGGCAATGAGCAGTTCTTC	CASSLWTSGRGNEQFF
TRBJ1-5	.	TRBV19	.	TGTGCCAGTAGTTCCCACCAAACAGGGTTTAGGAGTCAGCCCCAGCATTTT	CASSSHQTGFRSQPQHF
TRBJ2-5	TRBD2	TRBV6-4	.	TGTGCCAGCAGTGACACTAGCGGGAGGTCCGATACAGAGACCCAGTACTTC	CASSDTSGRSDTETQYF
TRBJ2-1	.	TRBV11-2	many	TGTGCCAGCAGCTCCACTGTCCAGTCCTTTTACAATGAGCAGTTCTTC	CASSSTVQSFYNEQFF
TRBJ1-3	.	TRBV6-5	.	TGTGCCAGCAGTACCAACCGGGTCAAATCTGGAAACACCATATATTTT	CASSTNRVKSGNTIYF
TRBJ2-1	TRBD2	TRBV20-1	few	TGCAGTGCGGATGGACTAGCGGTATACAATGAGCAGTTCTTC	CSADGLAVYNEQFF
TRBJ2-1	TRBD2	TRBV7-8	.	TGTGCCAGCAGCTTAGTTTCTCGGACTAGCGGCTACAATGAGCAGTTCTTC	CASSLVSRTSGYNEQFF
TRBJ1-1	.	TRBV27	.	TGTGCCAGCAGTTTTTACATGAACACTGAAGCTTTCTTT	CASSFYMNTEAFF
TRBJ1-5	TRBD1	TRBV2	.	TGTGCCAGCAAGGACAGGGTGATAGAGCCCCAGCATTTT	CASKDRVIEPQHF
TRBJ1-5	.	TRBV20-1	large	TGCAGTGCTTACTTCCGGAGACAAGGTCCCCAGCCCCAGCATTTT	CSAYFRRQGPQPQHF
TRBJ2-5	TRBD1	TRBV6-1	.	TGTGCCAGCAGTGAGTACAGGGGGAACTGGGAGACCCAGTACTTC	CASSEYRGNWETQYF
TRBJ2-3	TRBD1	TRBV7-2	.	TGTGCCAGCAGCAGAAGGACAGGGGGATCCTCTAGCACAGATACGCAGTATTTT	CASSRRTGGSSSTDTQYF
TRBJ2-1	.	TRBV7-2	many	TGTGCCAGCAGCTTCTCGCTAAGGGGCGAGTTCTTC	CASSFSLRGEFF
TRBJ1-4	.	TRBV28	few	TGTGCCAGCAGTTTACCCCGGGGCATATCAGAAAAACTGTTTTTT	CASSLPRGISEKLFF
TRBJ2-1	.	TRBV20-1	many	TGCAGTGCTAGAGATCAGGAGTCCTCCTACAATGAGCAGTTCTTC	CSARDQESSYNEQFF
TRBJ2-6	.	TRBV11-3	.	TGTGCCAGCAGCTTAGGTCCCGCGGCTAGCTCTGGGGCCAACGTCCTGACTTTC	CASSLGPAASSGANVLTF
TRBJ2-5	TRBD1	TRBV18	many	TGTGCCAGCTCACTGGGACAGGGGTTCCAAGAGACCCAGTACTTC	CASSLGQGFQETQYF
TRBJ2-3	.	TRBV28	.	TGTGCCAGCACCTCAGCGGCGGCAGGGCTGGCAGATACGCAGTATTTT	CASTSAAAGLADTQYF
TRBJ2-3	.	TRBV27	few	TGTGCCAGCAGAATGATGAGCACAGATACGCAGTATTTT	CASRMMSTDTQYF
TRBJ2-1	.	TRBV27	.	TGTGCCAGCAGCTCGGGGACCAGGGTAGTGGATGAGCAGTTCTTC	CASSSGTRVVDEQFF
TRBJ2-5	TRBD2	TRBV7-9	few	TGTGCCAGCGGGCTAGCGGGAGAAGAGACCCAGTACTTC	CASGLAGEETQYF
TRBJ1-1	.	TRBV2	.	TGTGCCAGCAGCCGGGACAAGATGAACACTGAAGCTTTCTTT	CASSRDKMNTEAFF
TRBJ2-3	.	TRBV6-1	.	TGTGCCAGCAGTGAACAGGGGAATACGCAGTATTTT	CASSEQGNTQYF
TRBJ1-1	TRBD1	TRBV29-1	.	TGCAGCGTTGTTCGCCCAGGGGGGACTGAAGCTTTCTTT	CSVVRPGGTEAFF
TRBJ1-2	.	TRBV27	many	TGTGCCAGCAGGATACTTACAGGGTCTAAAAACTATGGCTACACCTTC	CASRILTGSKNYGYTF
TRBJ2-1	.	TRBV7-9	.	TGTGCCAGCAGCTTAGGGACCTTTAATGAGCAGTTCTTC	CASSLGTFNEQFF
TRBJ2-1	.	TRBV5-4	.	TGTGCCAGCAGCTTGGACACGCACTCCTACAATGAGCAGTTCTTC	CASSLDTHSYNEQFF
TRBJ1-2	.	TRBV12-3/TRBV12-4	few	TGTGCCAGCAGTTTGACAGCGCGGGAGGGCTACACCTTC	CASSLTAREGYTF
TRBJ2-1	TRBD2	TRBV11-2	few	TGTGCCAGCAGGCAAAGCGGGAGAGTGCGGAATGAGCAGTTCTTC	CASRQSGRVRNEQFF
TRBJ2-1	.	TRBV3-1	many	TGTGCCAGCAGCCAAGAGGTTTGGGACAATGAGCAGTTCTTC	CASSQEVWDNEQFF
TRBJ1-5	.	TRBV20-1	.	TGCAGTGCTAGTACAGGGAGATACTACGTTAGCAATCAGCCCCAGCATTTT	CSASTGRYYVSNQPQHF
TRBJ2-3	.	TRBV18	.	TGTGCCAGCTCCTTCTACGCAGATACGCAGTATTTT	CASSFYADTQYF
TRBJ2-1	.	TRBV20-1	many	TGCAGTGCTTTTGTAAACAGAGCCGCCGGGAATGAGCAGTTCTTC	CSAFVNRAAGNEQFF
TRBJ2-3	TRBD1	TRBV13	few	TGTGCCAGCAGCTTATGGACAGGGGGAGTGAGGGGAGATACGCAGTATTTT	CASSLWTGGVRGDTQYF
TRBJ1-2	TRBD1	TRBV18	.	TGTGCCAGCTCACCACCGGAGGCAGGGGGAAATGGCTACACCTTC	CASSPPEAGGNGYTF
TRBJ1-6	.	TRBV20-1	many	TGCAGTGCTAGGGATTCCGCGCACTCCTATAATTCACCCCTCCACTTT	CSARDSAHSYNSPLHF
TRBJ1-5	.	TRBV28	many	TGTGCCAGCAGTTTACTTCGGCAGCCCCAGCATTTT	CASSLLRQPQHF
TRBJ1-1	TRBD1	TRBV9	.	TGTGCCAGCAGCGTAGCTGGGGCCGGGACAGGCACTGAAGCTTTCTTT	CASSVAGAGTGTEAFF
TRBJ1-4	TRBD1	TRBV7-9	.	TGTGCCAGCAGCTCCAACCGGGACAGGGATGAAAAACTGTTTTTT	CASSSNRDRDEKLFF
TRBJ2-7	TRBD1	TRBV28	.	TGTGCCAGCAGTTTCCTGGCAGGGGGATTGGGCGAGCAGTACTTC	CASSFLAGGLGEQYF
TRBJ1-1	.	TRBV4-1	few	TGCGCCAGCAGCCATCTCCGGGACCGAAATGAAGCTTTCTTT	CASSHLRDRNEAFF
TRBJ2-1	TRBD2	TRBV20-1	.	TGCAGTGCTAGACTGGGACTAGCGGGAAATGAGCAGTTCTTC	CSARLGLAGNEQFF
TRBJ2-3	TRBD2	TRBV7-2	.	TGTGCCAGCAGCTTAGAACTAGCGGGAGATACGCAGTATTTT	CASSLELAGDTQYF
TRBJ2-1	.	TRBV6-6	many	TGTGCCAGCAGTTACAGGGGCCGAGATAGCGAGCAGTTCTTC	CASSYRGRDSEQFF
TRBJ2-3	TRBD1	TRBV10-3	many	TGTGCCATCAGTGAATCCCCTTCCGGGACAGGGAGAAATACGCAGTATTTT	CAISESPSGTGRNTQYF
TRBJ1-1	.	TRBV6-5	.	TGTGCCAGCAGAGAACGGGGGGCAAGAAAAGAAGCTTTCTTT	CASRERGARKEAFF
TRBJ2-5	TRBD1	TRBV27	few	TGTGCCAGCAGTCCGACAGGGGGCACGGAGACCCAGTACTTC	CASSPTGGTETQYF
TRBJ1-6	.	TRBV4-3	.	TGCGCCAGCAGCCAATGGGGGGTTAATTCACCCCTCCACTTT	CASSQWGVNSPLHF